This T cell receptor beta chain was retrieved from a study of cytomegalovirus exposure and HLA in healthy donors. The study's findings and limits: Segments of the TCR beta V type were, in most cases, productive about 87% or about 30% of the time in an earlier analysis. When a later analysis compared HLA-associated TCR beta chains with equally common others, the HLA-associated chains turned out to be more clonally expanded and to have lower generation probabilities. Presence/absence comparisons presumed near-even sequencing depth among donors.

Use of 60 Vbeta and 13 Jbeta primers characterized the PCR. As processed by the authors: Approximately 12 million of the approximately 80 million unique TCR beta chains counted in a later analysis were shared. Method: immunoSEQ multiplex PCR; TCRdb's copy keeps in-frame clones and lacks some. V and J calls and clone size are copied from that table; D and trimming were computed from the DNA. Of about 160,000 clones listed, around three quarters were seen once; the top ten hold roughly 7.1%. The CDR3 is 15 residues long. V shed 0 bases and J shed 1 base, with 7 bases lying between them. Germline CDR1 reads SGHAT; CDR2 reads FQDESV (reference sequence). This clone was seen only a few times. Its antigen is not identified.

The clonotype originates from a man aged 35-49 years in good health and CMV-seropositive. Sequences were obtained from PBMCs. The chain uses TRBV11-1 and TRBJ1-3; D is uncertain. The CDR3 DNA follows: TGTGCCAGCAGCTTAGCACCACTTTCTGGAAACACCATATATTTT. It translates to CASSLAPLSGNTIYF.